This T cell receptor (beta chain) stems from a study of cytomegalovirus exposure and HLA in healthy donors. Study results and caveats: Listed as cytomegalovirus-associated were 150 or so TCR beta chains. Accounts indicate the classifier identified cytomegalovirus status with strong specificity and sensitivity.

Only in-frame clones appear in the TCRdb table, and some are missing; sequencing was by immunoSEQ multiplex PCR. This table has 180,000 or so clones, approximately 86% appearing once. This CDR3 has 15 amino acids. CDR1 is MDHEN and CDR2 is SYDVKM in the germline V gene. With V trimmed by 5 bases and J by 2 bases, 9 bases remained unmatched. About this clone itself: Its matching antigen is unknown.

The TCR sequence derives from a man younger than 35 in good health and CMV-seropositive. Source material: PBMCs. V and J are TRBV28 and TRBJ2-7; 7 bases align to TRBD1. CDR3: CASSNPGTAAYEQYF. CDR3 sequence (DNA): TGTGCCAGCAGTAACCCCGGGACAGCAGCCTACGAGCAGTACTTC.